The 5 T cell receptor beta chains reported below all come from one sample, sequenced in a study of cytomegalovirus exposure and HLA in healthy donors. PCR used 60 Vbeta primers and 13 Jbeta primers. Repertoires were generated with immunoSEQ multiplex PCR, while TCRdb's copy carries only in-frame clones and drops some. The sample carries around 100,000 clones, roughly 68% recorded once. Sequenced input: PBMCs. The receptors stem from a man between 25 and 39 years old in good health and CMV-seropositive.

The rearrangement links TRBV9 to TRBJ2-1; D is undetermined. The germline V gene has CDR1 SGDLS and CDR2 YYNGEE. V lost 0 bases, J lost 9 bases, and 4 bases lay in between. The CDR3 length is 11 residues. CDR3 residues: CASSVDSEQFF. CDR3 nucleotide sequence: TGTGCCAGCAGCGTAGACAGTGAGCAGTTCTTC.

The chain couples TRBV6-1 to TRBJ1-3; D is uncertain. V dropped 5 bases and J dropped 8 bases, with 10 bases sitting between them. CDR3 length equals 12 residues. The V gene's germline CDR1 is MNHNS and CDR2 SASEGT. CDR3 amino acids: CASSLDRHTIYF. The CDR3 region has the DNA TGTGCCAGCAGTTTAGATCGCCACACCATATATTTT.

On this clone itself: The sample holds other DNA sequences that translate to the same CDR3. The chain has TRBV20-1 and TRBJ1-2; D is uncertain. The germline V gene has CDR1 DFQATT and CDR2 SNEGSKA (reference sequence). The CDR3 consists of 11 residues. V was trimmed by 0 bases and J by 8 bases, leaving 7 bases between them. This CDR3 is CSAREGRGYTF. CDR3 nucleotides: TGCAGTGCTAGAGAGGGGAGGGGCTACACCTTC.

The chain joins TRBV5-1 to TRBJ1-2; 12 bases are a match to TRBD1. CDR1 is SGHRS, CDR2 YFSETQ, per germline. V lost 0 bases and J lost 8; bases outside the gene matches: 5. The CDR3 has 15 amino acids. Here the CDR3 reads CASSLAGTGGEGYTF. The CDR3 nucleotides are TGCGCCAGCAGCTTGGCAGGGACAGGGGGCGAAGGCTACACCTTC.

V and J are TRBV11-3 and TRBJ1-2; 9 nucleotides agree with TRBD1. V lost 5 bases and J lost 3; bases outside the gene matches: 1. In germline, CDR1 is SGHNT, CDR2 YENEEA. This CDR3 has 13 amino acids. The DNA for the CDR3 is TGTGCCAGCAGCCGACAGGGGGACTATGGCTACACCTTC. Translation gives CASSRQGDYGYTF.